The source of this TCR beta chain is a study of PD-1 blockade in classical Hodgkin lymphoma. Study as a whole: The patients were dosed with nivolumab 3 mg/kg, infused intravenously every 2 weeks.

All patients relapsed after autologous stem cell transplantation, and brentuximab vedotin exposure varied. The patients, who had relapsed/refractory classical Hodgkin lymphoma, achieved best responses of complete response, partial response or progressive disease. Sequenced by immunoSEQ multiplex PCR; TCRdb stores in-frame clones only, minus some. The table records approximately 99,000 clones, 81% of them present only once. Study-level findings and limits: Baseline diversity was lower in partial responders and progressors than complete responders.

CDR3 length: 15 residues. V lost 1 base and J 2 bases, leaving 12 bases between the germline ends. Per the germline V gene, CDR1 is LNHNV and CDR2 is YYDKDF (reference sequence). A word on this clone: Its target is not known.

Sequencing was performed on peripheral blood mononuclear cells (PBMCs), taken before the second cycle of nivolumab. This chain joins TRBV15 and TRBJ2-7; D perhaps matches TRBD1 (6 bases). The origin of this receptor is a human donor with classical Hodgkin lymphoma. CDR3 protein: CATSRAQGNPYEQYF. CDR3 DNA: TGTGCCACCAGCAGAGCCCAGGGGAATCCCTACGAGCAGTACTTC.